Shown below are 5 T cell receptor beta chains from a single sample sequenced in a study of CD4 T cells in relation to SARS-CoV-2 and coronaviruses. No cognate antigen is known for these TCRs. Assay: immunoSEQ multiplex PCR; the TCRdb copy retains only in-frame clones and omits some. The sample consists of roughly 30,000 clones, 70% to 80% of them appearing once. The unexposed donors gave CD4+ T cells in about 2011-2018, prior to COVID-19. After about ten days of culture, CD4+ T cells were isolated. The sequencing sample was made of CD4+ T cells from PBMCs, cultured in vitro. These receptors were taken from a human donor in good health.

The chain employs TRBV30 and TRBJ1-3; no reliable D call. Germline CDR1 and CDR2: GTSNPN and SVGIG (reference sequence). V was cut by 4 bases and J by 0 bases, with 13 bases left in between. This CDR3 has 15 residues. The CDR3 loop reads CAWTEGRYSGNTIYF. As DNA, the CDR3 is TGTGCCTGGACCGAGGGCCGCTACTCTGGAAACACCATATATTTT. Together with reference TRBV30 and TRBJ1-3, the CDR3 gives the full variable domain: SQTIHQWPATLVQPVGSPLSLECTVEGTSNPNLYWYRQAAGRGLQLLFYSVGIGQISSEVPQNLSASRPQDRQFILSSKKLLLSDSGFYLCAWTEGRYSGNTIYFGEGSWLTVV.

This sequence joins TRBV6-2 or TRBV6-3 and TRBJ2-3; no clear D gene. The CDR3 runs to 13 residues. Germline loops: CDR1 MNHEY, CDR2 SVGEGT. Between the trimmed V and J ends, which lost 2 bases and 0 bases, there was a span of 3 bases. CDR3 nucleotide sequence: TGTGCCAGCAGTTACAGTAGCACAGATACGCAGTATTTT. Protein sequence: CASSYSSTDTQYF.

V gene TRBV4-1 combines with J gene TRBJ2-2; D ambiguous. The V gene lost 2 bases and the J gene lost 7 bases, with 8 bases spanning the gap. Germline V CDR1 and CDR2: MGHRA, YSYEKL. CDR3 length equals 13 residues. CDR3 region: CASSQPLGGELFF. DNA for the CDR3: TGCGCCAGCAGCCAACCCCTGGGCGGGGAGCTGTTTTTT.

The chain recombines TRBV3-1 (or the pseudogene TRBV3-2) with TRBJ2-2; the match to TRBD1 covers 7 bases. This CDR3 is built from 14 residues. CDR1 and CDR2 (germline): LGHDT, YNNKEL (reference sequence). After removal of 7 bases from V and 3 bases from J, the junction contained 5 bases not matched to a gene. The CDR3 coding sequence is TGTGCCAGCACCCGGGACAGCCACACCGGGGAGCTGTTTTTT. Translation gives CASTRDSHTGELFF.

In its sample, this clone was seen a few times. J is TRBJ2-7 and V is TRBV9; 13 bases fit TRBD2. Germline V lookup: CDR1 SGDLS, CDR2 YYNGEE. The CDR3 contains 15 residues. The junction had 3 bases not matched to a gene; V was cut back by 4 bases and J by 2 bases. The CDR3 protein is CASSPGLAGAYEQYF. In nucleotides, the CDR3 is TGTGCCAGCAGCCCCGGACTAGCGGGGGCCTACGAGCAGTACTTC.